This T cell receptor beta chain was identified in a study of vaccination and CD4 T cells after COVID-19. About the research overall: Spike peptides, overlapping and drawn from SARS-CoV-2, HCoV-NL63, HCoV-OC43 and HCoV-229E, were used to stimulate cells.

Scientists ran DNA taken from cultured CD4+ T cells through the Oncomine TCR Beta short-read assay for sequencing. Scientists extracted genomic DNA from CD4+ T cells grown in culture. One entry per CDR3 protein, called by TCRdb with MiXCR from the PCR reads. The sample lists some 10,000 distinct CDR3 sequences, less than 70% occurring once. Treatment indicated: approximately nine-day PBMC culture with coronavirus spike peptide pools or control peptides (ViraFEST assay). This clonotype was detected once. No antigen is known for it. V dropped 3 bases and J dropped 4 bases, with 9 bases sitting between them. Germline lookup yields CDR1 LNHDA and CDR2 SQIVND (reference sequence). This CDR3 region has 13 residues.

The material sequenced was CD4+ T cells from blood, cultured in vitro. This chain connects TRBV19 to TRBJ1-1; D is uncertain. The TCR comes from a human donor who had recovered from COVID-19. The CDR3: CASSIRRATEAFF. DNA for the CDR3: TGTGCCAGTAGTATCAGACGGGCCACTGAAGCTTTCTTT. The whole variable domain, remainder taken from reference TRBV19 and TRBJ1-1, is DGGITQSPKYLFRKEGQNVTLSCEQNLNHDAMYWYRQDPGQGLRLIYYSQIVNDFQKGDIAEGYSVSREKKESFPLTVTSAQKNPTAFYLCASSIRRATEAFFGQGTRLTVV.